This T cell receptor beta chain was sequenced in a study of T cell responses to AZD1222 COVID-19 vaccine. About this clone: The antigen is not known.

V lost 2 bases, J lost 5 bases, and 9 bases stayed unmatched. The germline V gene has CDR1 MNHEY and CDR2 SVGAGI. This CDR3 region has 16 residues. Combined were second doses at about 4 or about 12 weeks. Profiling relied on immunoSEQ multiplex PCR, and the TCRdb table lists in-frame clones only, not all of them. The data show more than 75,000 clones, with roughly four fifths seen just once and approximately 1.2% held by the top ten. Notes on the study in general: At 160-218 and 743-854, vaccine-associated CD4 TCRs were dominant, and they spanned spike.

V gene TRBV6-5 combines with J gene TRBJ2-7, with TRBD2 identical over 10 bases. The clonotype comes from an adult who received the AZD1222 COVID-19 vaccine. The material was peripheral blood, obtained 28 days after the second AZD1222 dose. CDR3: CASSYVSSGSPDEQYF. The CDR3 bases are TGTGCCAGCAGTTACGTGTCTAGCGGGAGTCCAGACGAGCAGTACTTC.